This TCR beta chain was documented in a study of T cells expressing NK-cell markers. Study as a whole: HCMV serostatus: seven of eight sequenced donors positive, one negative. General observations from the study: The CD3+CD56-NKG2C+ fraction of a few donors was also led by these clonotypes. About six donors carried dominant NKG2C+ clonotypes that made up about 1.0-8% of their CD8+ T cells.

TCR beta cDNA was made by 5'RACE template switching with UMIs. No DNA is given; TCRdb re-called the 5' RACE reads and lists each CDR3 protein once. The sample spans 550,000 to 600,000 distinct CDR3 sequences; the ten largest clones claim roughly 3.6%. A note on this clonotype: Antigen specificity is unknown.

Germline V gives CDR1 SGHVS, CDR2 FQNEAQ. The CDR3 has 15 residues. This TCR derives from a man aged 18-30 years in good health. The sample taken for sequencing was blood T cells: a sorted CD56 or NKG2C T cell subset, CD4+ or CD8+ T cells, or bulk PBMC T cells (not recorded which). The J gene is TRBJ1-1, the V gene TRBV7-8; no DNA is available, so the TRBD1 call from TCRdb remains unchecked. The CDR3: CASSPTLTGGTEAFF.